Listed below are T cell receptor beta chains from one sample, sequenced in a study of T cell responses to AZD1222 COVID-19 vaccine. The method was immunoSEQ multiplex PCR; TCRdb's version includes in-frame clones alone and lacks a portion of them. The sample consists of over 75,000 clones, 70% to 90% of them appearing once. Material: peripheral blood, obtained 28 days after the second AZD1222 dose. The receptors originated from an adult who received the AZD1222 COVID-19 vaccine. The CDR3 runs from the conserved cysteine through the conserved F or W. The order of the fields is J gene, clone size, V gene, D gene, CDR3 protein, CDR3 DNA. The D gene is left open where the match is weak. Size tells how often a clone was seen (once, few, many) or the class of an expanded clone, and some rows leave it out.

TRBJ2-7	.	TRBV5-4	.	CASSNGAAREQYF	TGTGCCAGCAGCAATGGGGCGGCCCGAGAGCAGTACTTC
TRBJ1-1	.	TRBV27	.	CASSTGNTEAFF	TGTGCCAGCAGCACAGGGAACACTGAAGCTTTCTTT
TRBJ1-4	.	TRBV28	.	CAIGELRGEYEKLFF	TGTGCCATAGGCGAACTTAGGGGGGAGTATGAAAAACTGTTTTTT
TRBJ1-2	.	TRBV25-1	TRBD1	CASTDRDGGGYTF	TGTGCCAGCACAGACAGGGACGGTGGTGGCTACACCTTC
TRBJ2-5	.	TRBV27	.	CASSFVGVGETQYF	TGTGCCAGCAGTTTCGTAGGGGTTGGAGAGACCCAGTACTTC
TRBJ1-2	.	TRBV2	TRBD1	CASGQGEGYTF	TGTGCCAGTGGGCAGGGGGAAGGCTACACCTTC
TRBJ1-4	few	TRBV4-3	TRBD1	CASSPGTGFTLTNEKLFF	TGCGCCAGCAGTCCCGGGACAGGGTTCACTTTGACTAATGAAAAACTGTTTTTT
TRBJ2-1	.	TRBV6-5	TRBD1	CASCTLDRGDEQFF	TGTGCCAGCTGCACCTTGGACAGGGGCGATGAGCAGTTCTTC
TRBJ1-6	few	TRBV2	.	CASTKTDSSNSPLHF	TGTGCCAGCACGAAAACAGACAGCAGTAATTCACCCCTCCACTTT
TRBJ2-7	.	TRBV5-1	.	CASSLLANYEQYF	TGCGCCAGCAGCTTACTAGCAAACTACGAGCAGTACTTC
TRBJ2-3	.	TRBV21-1	.	CASTARLGTDTQYF	TGTGCCAGCACCGCAAGGTTGGGCACAGATACGCAGTATTTT
TRBJ1-3	once	TRBV10-2	.	CAGMDRNFSGNTIYF	TGCGCCGGGATGGACAGAAACTTCTCTGGAAACACCATATATTTT
TRBJ2-5	.	TRBV11-2	TRBD2	CASSLFSGRGGETQYF	TGTGCCAGCAGCTTATTCAGCGGGAGGGGCGGAGAGACCCAGTACTTC
TRBJ1-3	.	TRBV5-1	.	CASSFGPGRSSGNTIYF	TGCGCCAGCAGCTTTGGCCCGGGACGCTCCTCTGGAAACACCATATATTTT
TRBJ1-1	.	TRBV6-1	TRBD1	CASSEMGQGTNTEAFF	TGTGCCAGCAGTGAAATGGGACAGGGGACGAACACTGAAGCTTTCTTT
TRBJ2-1	.	TRBV28	.	CASSLIGLTNNEQFF	TGTGCCAGCAGTTTGATCGGACTTACGAACAATGAGCAGTTCTTC
TRBJ1-1	.	TRBV28	.	CASSLRPGAPGRTEAFF	TGTGCCAGCAGTTTAAGGCCGGGGGCGCCTGGTAGGACTGAAGCTTTCTTT
TRBJ2-7	.	TRBV29-1	.	CSVEDRTAPREQYF	TGCAGCGTTGAAGATCGGACAGCGCCTCGCGAGCAGTACTTC